This entry describes one T cell receptor beta chain. The data were obtained in a study of control samples from healthy donors and cancer patients. The protocol was immunoSEQ multiplex PCR, while the TCRdb copy is restricted to in-frame clones and leaves out a portion. There are 78,000 or so clones in the sample; roughly 88% occur only once, and 5.7% lies in the top ten. The CDR3 is made up of 16 amino acids. Germline CDR1 reads SGDLS; CDR2 reads YYNGEE. V lost 0 bases to trimming and J lost 9 bases, with 20 bases between them. This clonotype was obtained from a woman in her forties or fifties in good health. Specimen: blood. V is TRBV9 and J is TRBJ2-3; maybe TRBD1 (6 bases). Here the CDR3 DNA reads TGTGCCAGCAGCGTAGAACCCCTACCCAGGGGAGACACGCAGTATTTT. It translates to CASSVEPLPRGDTQYF. The full variable domain, rest sourced from reference TRBV9 and TRBJ2-3, is DSGVTQTPKHLITATGQRVTLRCSPRSGDLSVYWYQQSLDQGLQFLIQYYNGEERAKGNILERFSAQQFPDLHSELNLSSLELGDSALYFCASSVEPLPRGDTQYFGPGTRLTVL.